One sample yielded the 14 T cell receptor beta chains listed below, sequenced in a study of CD8 T cells in Susac syndrome. Reverse transcription of roughly 0.5 to 1 ug RNA was carried out with random hexamers. TCRdb independently ran MiXCR on the immunoSEQ multiplex PCR reads; one entry per CDR3 protein. This table has more than 130,000 distinct CDR3 sequences, approximately 95% appearing once. Sequenced sample: CD8+ T cells from PBMCs. These receptors all come from a human donor in good health.

The genes are TRBV29-1 and TRBJ2-3, with D maybe TRBD2 (6 bases). The germline V gene has CDR1 SQVTM and CDR2 ANQGSEA. The germline V and J ends were trimmed by 3 bases and 4 bases, with 14 bases remaining between them. The CDR3 length is 14 residues. CDR3 DNA: TGCAGCGTTGACGGGCAGGGAGGCGCAGATACGCAGTATTTT. It translates to CSVDGQGGADTQYF.

The chain couples TRBV30 to TRBJ2-7, with TRBD1 matching over 7 bases. The CDR3 runs 12 residues. Germline lookup yields CDR1 GTSNPN and CDR2 SVGIG (reference sequence). The trim removed 6 bases at V and 6 bases at J, leaving 8 bases unmatched. DNA of the CDR3: TGTGCCTGCGAGGGACAGCCTGCCGAGCAGTACTTC. The encoded protein is CACEGQPAEQYF. Full variable domain (outside the CDR3, taken from reference TRBV30 and TRBJ2-7): SQTIHQWPATLVQPVGSPLSLECTVEGTSNPNLYWYRQAAGRGLQLLFYSVGIGQISSEVPQNLSASRPQDRQFILSSKKLLLSDSGFYLCACEGQPAEQYFGPGTRLTVT.

V is TRBV7-9 and J is TRBJ2-1; D is possibly TRBD2 (6 bases). The CDR3 is 11 amino acids. Trimming took 6 bases from V and 15 from J, leaving 15 bases between them. Per the germline V gene, CDR1 is SEHNR and CDR2 is FQNEAQ (reference sequence). CDR3 amino acids: CASSAPWGVFF. DNA of the CDR3: TGTGCCAGCAGTGCCCCTTGGGGGGTGTTCTTC. Full variable domain (rest looked up from reference TRBV7-9 and TRBJ2-1): DTGVSQNPRHKITKRGQNVTFRCDPISEHNRLYWYRQTLGQGPEFLTYFQNEAQLEKSRLLSDRFSAERPKGSFSTLEIQRTEQGDSAMYLCASSAPWGVFFGPGTRLTVL.

The chain is built from TRBV20-1 and TRBJ1-2; TRBD1 agrees at 10 bases. This CDR3 has 14 amino acids. Trimming at V came to 3 bases and at J to 8 bases, leaving 9 bases not matched to a gene. The germline gives CDR1 DFQATT, CDR2 SNEGSKA (reference sequence). CDR3 amino acids: CSASQEDRGRGYTF. The CDR3, as DNA: TGCAGTGCTAGTCAAGAAGACAGGGGGCGCGGCTACACCTTC.

The chain joins TRBV2 to TRBJ1-2; D is undetermined. Germline V gene data show CDR1 as SNHLY and CDR2 as FYNNEI. Trimming took 4 bases from V and 2 from J, leaving 14 bases between them. The CDR3 is 15 residues long. As DNA, the CDR3 is TGTGCCAGCAGTGGGGCGGCGACGCCCAACTATGGCTACACCTTC. It translates to CASSGAATPNYGYTF.

The rearrangement joins TRBV13 to TRBJ2-5; D gene unclear. V gave up 0 bases and J gave up 4 bases, with 6 bases separating them. The CDR3 has 13 residues. CDR1 and CDR2 (germline): PRHDT, FYEKMQ (reference sequence). The CDR3 DNA reads TGTGCCAGCAGCTTAGGTCCGACAGAGACCCAGTACTTC. Its translation is CASSLGPTETQYF.

V is TRBV27 and J is TRBJ2-7, with D maybe TRBD1 (5 bases). The V end lost 3 bases, the J end lost 6 bases, and 18 bases lay between the germline ends. Per germline, CDR1 MNHEY and CDR2 SMNVEV (reference sequence). The CDR3 has 15 residues. The chain's CDR3 is CASSFQGTSAVEQYF. The CDR3, as DNA: TGTGCCAGCAGTTTCCAGGGTACAAGTGCGGTCGAGCAGTACTTC.

V gene TRBV20-1 combines with J gene TRBJ2-5; 7 bases match TRBD2. Trimming at V came to 4 bases and at J to 2 bases, leaving 7 bases not matched to a gene. There are 14 residues in the CDR3. The germline gives CDR1 DFQATT, CDR2 SNEGSKA (reference sequence). CDR3 region: CSAIETSWQETQYF. In DNA, the CDR3 is TGCAGTGCTATCGAGACTAGCTGGCAAGAGACCCAGTACTTC.

This chain connects TRBV5-4 to TRBJ2-3; tentative D call: TRBD2 (5 bases). Germline V lookup: CDR1 SGHNT, CDR2 YYREEE (reference sequence). The CDR3 spans 13 residues. Trimming left V 8 bases short and J 5 bases short, with 15 bases between. This CDR3 reads CASSDSTEDTQYF. The CDR3 coding sequence is TGTGCCAGTAGCGACTCGACCGAAGATACGCAGTATTTT.

This clonotype showed up just a few times. The chain combines TRBV20-1 with TRBJ2-7; TRBD1 agrees at 8 bases. V lost 6 bases to trimming and J lost 2 bases; unmatched junction nucleotides: 9. This CDR3 contains 14 residues. Germline V gene data show CDR1 as DFQATT and CDR2 as SNEGSKA (reference sequence). The CDR3 nucleotides read TGCAGTGCCCCCGGACAGGGTTTCGCCTACGAGCAGTACTTC. Translated, it gives CSAPGQGFAYEQYF.

This chain connects TRBV3-1 to TRBJ2-1; a weak D match, TRBD2 (6 bases). Germline V CDR1 and CDR2: LGHDT, YNNKEL (reference sequence). The length of the CDR3 is 15 residues. Trimming pared 4 bases from V and 4 bases from J, leaving 14 bases between. The CDR3 region is CASSPQLASYNEQFF. CDR3 coding DNA: TGTGCCAGCAGCCCCCAACTAGCCTCATACAATGAGCAGTTCTTC.

The chain recombines TRBV29-1 with TRBJ1-1; a weak D match, TRBD1 (6 bases). CDR1 and CDR2 from the germline V gene are SQVTM and ANQGSEA. This CDR3 has 18 amino acids. The germline V and J ends were trimmed by 0 bases and 1 base, with 21 bases remaining between them. The CDR3 reads CSVEDRSPKQTGNTEAFF. CDR3 in DNA: TGCAGCGTTGAAGATCGGTCCCCGAAACAGACAGGGAACACTGAAGCTTTCTTT.

The chain carries TRBV29-1 and TRBJ2-2, with D unresolved. V dropped 2 bases and J dropped 0 bases, with 4 bases sitting between them. Germline loops: CDR1 SQVTM, CDR2 ANQGSEA. CDR3 length equals 13 residues. The CDR3 bases are TGCAGCGTTGAATCCCCGAACACCGGGGAGCTGTTTTTT. Its protein product is CSVESPNTGELFF.

The genes are TRBV11-2 and TRBJ1-1, with no clear D. V was cut by 5 bases and J by 0 bases, with 13 bases left in between. Per germline, CDR1 SGHAT and CDR2 FQNNGV. This CDR3 comprises 15 residues. The CDR3, as DNA: TGTGCCAGCAGCCCTAAGGCAGTTCTGAACACTGAAGCTTTCTTT. Translated, it gives CASSPKAVLNTEAFF. Together with reference TRBV11-2 and TRBJ1-1, the CDR3 gives the full variable domain: EAGVAQSPRYKIIEKRQSVAFWCNPISGHATLYWYQQILGQGPKLLIQFQNNGVVDDSQLPKDRFSAERLKGVDSTLKIQPAKLEDSAVYLCASSPKAVLNTEAFFGQGTRLTVV.